These 8 T cell receptor beta chains were sequenced from one sample in a study of cytomegalovirus exposure and HLA in healthy donors. The PCR used 60 Vbeta and 13 Jbeta primers. The data were produced by immunoSEQ multiplex PCR, yet TCRdb's version contains in-frame clones alone and is incomplete. Found here are 95,000 to 100,000 clones, 76% of them singletons; the top ten hold around 4%. The sample taken for sequencing was PBMCs. The receptors here all came from a middle-aged man in good health and CMV-seronegative.

The sample holds a few counts of this clone. The chain is built from TRBV19 and TRBJ1-2, with TRBD1 matching over 7 bases. Germline CDR1 reads LNHDA; CDR2 reads SQIVND (reference sequence). This CDR3 has 13 residues. V lost 4 bases to trimming and J lost 4 bases; unmatched junction nucleotides: 3. The CDR3 region has the DNA TGTGCCAGTAGTAATCAGGGGGGCTATGGCTACACCTTC. Its translation: CASSNQGGYGYTF. Combining the CDR3 with reference TRBV19 and TRBJ1-2 gives the whole variable domain DGGITQSPKYLFRKEGQNVTLSCEQNLNHDAMYWYRQDPGQGLRLIYYSQIVNDFQKGDIAEGYSVSREKKESFPLTVTSAQKNPTAFYLCASSNQGGYGYTFGSGTRLTVV.

V usage is TRBV10-1 and J usage is TRBJ1-2; D is unresolved. CDR3 size: 13 residues. The germline V and J ends were trimmed by 8 bases and 6 bases, with 16 bases remaining between them. Germline V gene lookup returns CDR1 WNHNN and CDR2 SYGVQD (reference sequence). The CDR3 is CASSPEGVDGYTF. The CDR3 DNA reads TGCGCCAGCTCCCCCGAGGGAGTCGATGGCTACACCTTC.

The chain has TRBV19 and TRBJ2-2; 7 bases match TRBD1. The CDR3 has 14 residues. CDR1 and CDR2 (germline): LNHDA, SQIVND (reference sequence). V was clipped by 6 bases and J by 5 bases; unmatched bases: 6. The CDR3 spells CASRFYRGTGELFF. In DNA form, the CDR3 reads TGTGCCAGTAGATTCTACAGGGGAACCGGGGAGCTGTTTTTT.

The rearrangement uses TRBV7-8 and TRBJ2-7; 8 bases line up with TRBD1. Germline values: CDR1 SGHVS, CDR2 FQNEAQ. The V and J ends lost 6 bases and 5 bases, in that order; junction bases with no gene match: 12. CDR3 length equals 15 residues. As DNA, the CDR3 is TGTGCCAGCAGTCCCGGGACAGGTGGGTCGCACGAGCAGTACGTC. Protein product: CASSPGTGGSHEQYV.

This chain joins TRBV7-5 and TRBJ1-1. TRBV7-5 is an annotated pseudogene. This CDR3 is built from 16 residues. The chain's CDR3 is CVRSETGTLGPTEAFF. CDR3 DNA: TGTGTCAGAAGCGAAACCGGGACTCTGGGTCCCACTGAAGCTTTCTTT.

In its sample, this clone was seen a few times. V usage is TRBV6-5 and J usage is TRBJ2-7, with TRBD1 matching over 7 bases. V lost 8 bases and J lost 4; bases outside the gene matches: 14. The CDR3 runs 15 residues. CDR1 MNHEY and CDR2 SVGAGI come from the germline V gene. The CDR3 nucleotides read TGTGCCAGCTCCTGGGACAGTCGGTACGGTTACGAGCAGTACGTC. Its translation: CASSWDSRYGYEQYV.

This clone was observed a single time. The chain uses TRBV11-2 and TRBJ2-5, with D unclear. Near its end, the DNA agrees better with TRBJ2-7, so the J call may be wrong. The CDR3 runs to 12 residues. Germline V lookup: CDR1 SGHAT, CDR2 FQNNGV. CDR3 amino acids: CASSLFLVEQYF. Here the CDR3 DNA reads TGTGCCAGCAGCTTGTTTCTTGTCGAGCAGTACTTC.

The CDR3, as DNA: TGCGCCAGCAGCTTGGTAGCCTTTACCGGGGAGCTGTTTTTT. It codes for CASSLVAFTGELFF. The genes are TRBV5-1 and TRBJ2-2; D not resolved. This CDR3 spans 14 amino acids. The germline gives CDR1 SGHRS, CDR2 YFSETQ. V was pared by 0 bases and J by 5 bases, with 8 bases between. The full variable domain, with the rest looked up from reference TRBV5-1 and TRBJ2-2, is KAGVTQTPRYLIKTRGQQVTLSCSPISGHRSVSWYQQTPGQGLQFLFEYFSETQRNKGNFPGRFSGRQFSNSRSEMNVSTLELGDSALYLCASSLVAFTGELFFGEGSRLTVL.